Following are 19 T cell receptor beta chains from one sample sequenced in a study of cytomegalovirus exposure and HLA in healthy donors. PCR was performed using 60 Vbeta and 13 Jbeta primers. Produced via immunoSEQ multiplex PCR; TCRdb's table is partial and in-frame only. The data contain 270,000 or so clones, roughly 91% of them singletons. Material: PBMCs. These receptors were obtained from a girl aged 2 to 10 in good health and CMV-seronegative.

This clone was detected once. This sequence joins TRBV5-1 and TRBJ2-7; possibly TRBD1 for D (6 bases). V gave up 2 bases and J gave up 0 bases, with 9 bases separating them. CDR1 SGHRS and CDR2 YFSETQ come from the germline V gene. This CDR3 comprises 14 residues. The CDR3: CASSFGQTSYEQYF. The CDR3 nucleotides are TGCGCCAGCAGCTTCGGACAGACCTCCTACGAGCAGTACTTC.

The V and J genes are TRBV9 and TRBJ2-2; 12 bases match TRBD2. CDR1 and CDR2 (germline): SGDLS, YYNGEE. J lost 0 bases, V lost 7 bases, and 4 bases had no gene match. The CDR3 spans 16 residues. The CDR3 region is CASRPSGGANTGELFF. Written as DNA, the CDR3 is TGTGCCAGCCGCCCTAGCGGGGGGGCGAACACCGGGGAGCTGTTTTTT.

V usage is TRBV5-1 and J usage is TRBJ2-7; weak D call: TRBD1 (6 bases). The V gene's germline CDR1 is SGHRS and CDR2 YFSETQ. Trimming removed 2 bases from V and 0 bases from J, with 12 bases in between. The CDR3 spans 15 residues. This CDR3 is CASSLTGKNSYEQYF. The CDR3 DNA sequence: TGCGCCAGCAGCTTAACAGGGAAAAACTCCTACGAGCAGTACTTC. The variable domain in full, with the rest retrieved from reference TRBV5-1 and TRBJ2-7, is KAGVTQTPRYLIKTRGQQVTLSCSPISGHRSVSWYQQTPGQGLQFLFEYFSETQRNKGNFPGRFSGRQFSNSRSEMNVSTLELGDSALYLCASSLTGKNSYEQYFGPGTRLTVT.

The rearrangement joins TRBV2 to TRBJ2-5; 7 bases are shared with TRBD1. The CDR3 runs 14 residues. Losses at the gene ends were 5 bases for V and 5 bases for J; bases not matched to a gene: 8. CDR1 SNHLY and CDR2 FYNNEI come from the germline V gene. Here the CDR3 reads CASSPTGFLETQYF. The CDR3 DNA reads TGTGCCAGCAGTCCGACAGGGTTCTTGGAGACCCAGTACTTC.

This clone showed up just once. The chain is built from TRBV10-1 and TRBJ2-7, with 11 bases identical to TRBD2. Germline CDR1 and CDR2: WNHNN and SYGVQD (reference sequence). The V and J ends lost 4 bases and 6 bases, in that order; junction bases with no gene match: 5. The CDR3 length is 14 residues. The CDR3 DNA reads TGCGCCAGCAGTGGACTAGCGGGATCCGTCGAGCAGTACTTC. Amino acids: CASSGLAGSVEQYF.

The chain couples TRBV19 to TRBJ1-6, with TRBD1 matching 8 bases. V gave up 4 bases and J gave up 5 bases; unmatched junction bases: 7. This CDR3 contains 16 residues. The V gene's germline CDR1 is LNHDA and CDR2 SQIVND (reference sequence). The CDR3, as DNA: TGTGCCAGTAGTACAAGGACAGGGATTGATAATTCACCCCTCCACTTT. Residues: CASSTRTGIDNSPLHF.

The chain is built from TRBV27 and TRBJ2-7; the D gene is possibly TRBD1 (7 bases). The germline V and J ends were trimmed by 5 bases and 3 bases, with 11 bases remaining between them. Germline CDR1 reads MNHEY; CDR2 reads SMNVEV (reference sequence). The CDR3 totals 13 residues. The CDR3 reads CASSPGGFYEQYF. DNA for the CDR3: TGTGCCAGCAGTCCAGGGGGGTTCTACGAGCAGTACTTC.

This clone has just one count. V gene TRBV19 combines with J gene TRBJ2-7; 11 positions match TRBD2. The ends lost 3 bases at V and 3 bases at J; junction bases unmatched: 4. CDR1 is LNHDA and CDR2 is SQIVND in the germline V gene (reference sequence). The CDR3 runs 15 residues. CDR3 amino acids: CASSIYGTSGYEQYF. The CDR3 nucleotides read TGTGCCAGTAGTATTTACGGGACTAGCGGCTACGAGCAGTACTTC.

The CDR3 nucleotides are TGTGCCAGCAATTTGGACTTGAGCACTGAAGCTTTCTTT. It translates to CASNLDLSTEAFF. V is TRBV28 and J is TRBJ1-1; D is uncertain. The CDR3 covers 13 residues. Trimming cost V 7 bases and J 4 bases, with 13 bases left between them. Germline V CDR1 and CDR2: MDHEN, SYDVKM.

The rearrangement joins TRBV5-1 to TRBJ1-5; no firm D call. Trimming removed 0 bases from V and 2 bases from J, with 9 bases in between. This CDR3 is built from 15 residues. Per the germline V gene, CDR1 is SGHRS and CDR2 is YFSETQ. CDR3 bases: TGCGCCAGCAGCTTGGCGGGAGTCGGCAATCAGCCCCAGCATTTT. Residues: CASSLAGVGNQPQHF. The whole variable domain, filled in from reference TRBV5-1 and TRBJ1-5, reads KAGVTQTPRYLIKTRGQQVTLSCSPISGHRSVSWYQQTPGQGLQFLFEYFSETQRNKGNFPGRFSGRQFSNSRSEMNVSTLELGDSALYLCASSLAGVGNQPQHFGDGTRLSIL.

The CDR3 DNA reads TGTGCTAGTGGTTTGGGACTAGCGAGTAATGAGCAGTTCTTC. The encoded protein is CASGLGLASNEQFF. V gene TRBV12-5 combines with J gene TRBJ2-1, with 8 bases lining up with TRBD2. Germline V lookup: CDR1 LGHNT, CDR2 FRNRAP. Trimming cost V 1 base and J 7 bases; bases outside gene matches: 3. There are 14 residues in the CDR3. Based on the CDR3 plus reference TRBV12-5 and TRBJ2-1, the full variable domain is DARVTQTPRHKVTEMGQEVTMRCQPILGHNTVFWYRQTMMQGLELLAYFRNRAPLDDSGMPKDRFSAEMPDATLATLKIQPSEPRDSAVYFCASGLGLASNEQFFGPGTRLTVL.

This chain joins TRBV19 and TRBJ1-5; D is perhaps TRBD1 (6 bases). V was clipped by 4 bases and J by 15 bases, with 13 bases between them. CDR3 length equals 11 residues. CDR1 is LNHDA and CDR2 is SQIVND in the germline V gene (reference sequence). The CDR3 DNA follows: TGTGCCAGTAGTACTCGACAGGTTTTGCATTTT. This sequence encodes CASSTRQVLHF.

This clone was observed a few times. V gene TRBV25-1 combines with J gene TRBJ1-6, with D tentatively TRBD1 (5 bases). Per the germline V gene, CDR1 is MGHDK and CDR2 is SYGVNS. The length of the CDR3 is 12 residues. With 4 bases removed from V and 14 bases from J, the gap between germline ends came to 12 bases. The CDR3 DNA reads TGTGCCAGCAGTGGAATAGGGGTATCCCTCCACTTT. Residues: CASSGIGVSLHF.

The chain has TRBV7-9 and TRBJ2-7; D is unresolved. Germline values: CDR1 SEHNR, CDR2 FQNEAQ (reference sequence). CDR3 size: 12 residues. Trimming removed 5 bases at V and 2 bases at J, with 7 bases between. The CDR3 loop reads CASSPTTYEQYF. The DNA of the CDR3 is TGTGCCAGCAGCCCAACTACCTACGAGCAGTACTTC. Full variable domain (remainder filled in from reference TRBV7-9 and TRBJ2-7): DTGVSQNPRHKITKRGQNVTFRCDPISEHNRLYWYRQTLGQGPEFLTYFQNEAQLEKSRLLSDRFSAERPKGSFSTLEIQRTEQGDSAMYLCASSPTTYEQYFGPGTRLTVT.

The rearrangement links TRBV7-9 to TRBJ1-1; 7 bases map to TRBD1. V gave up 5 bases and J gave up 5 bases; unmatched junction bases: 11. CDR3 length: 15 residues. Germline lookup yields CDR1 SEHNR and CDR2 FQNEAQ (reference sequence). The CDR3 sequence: CASSARQGSRTEAFF. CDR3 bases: TGTGCCAGCAGCGCTAGACAGGGAAGTAGAACTGAAGCTTTCTTT.

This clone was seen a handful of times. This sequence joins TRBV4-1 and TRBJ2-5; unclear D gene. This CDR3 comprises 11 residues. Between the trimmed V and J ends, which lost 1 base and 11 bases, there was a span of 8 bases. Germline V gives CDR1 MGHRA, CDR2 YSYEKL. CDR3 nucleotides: TGCGCCAGCAGCCAAGGTCTAATGCAGTACTTC. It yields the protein CASSQGLMQYF.

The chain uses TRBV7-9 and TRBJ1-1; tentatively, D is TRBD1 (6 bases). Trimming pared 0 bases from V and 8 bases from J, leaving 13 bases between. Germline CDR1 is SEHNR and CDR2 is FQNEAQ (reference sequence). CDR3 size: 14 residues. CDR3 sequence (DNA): TGTGCCAGCAGCTTAGCGCACAGGGTCGGGGAAGCTTTCTTT. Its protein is CASSLAHRVGEAFF.

The CDR3 DNA follows: TGTGCCAGCAGGACTAGCGGTGCAGTCTTGGGGCAGTATTTT. Its protein is CASRTSGAVLGQYF. V gene TRBV6-5 combines with J gene TRBJ2-3; 9 bases line up with TRBD2. CDR3 size: 14 residues. J gave up 11 bases and V 6 bases, and 12 bases lay outside the gene matches. Germline CDR1 and CDR2: MNHEY and SVGAGI.

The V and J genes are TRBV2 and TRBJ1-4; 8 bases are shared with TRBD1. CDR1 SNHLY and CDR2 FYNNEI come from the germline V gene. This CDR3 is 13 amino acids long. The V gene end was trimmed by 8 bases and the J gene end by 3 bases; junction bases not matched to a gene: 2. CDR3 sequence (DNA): TGTGCCAGCTCAGGGGGCCCTAATGAAAAACTGTTTTTT. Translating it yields CASSGGPNEKLFF.